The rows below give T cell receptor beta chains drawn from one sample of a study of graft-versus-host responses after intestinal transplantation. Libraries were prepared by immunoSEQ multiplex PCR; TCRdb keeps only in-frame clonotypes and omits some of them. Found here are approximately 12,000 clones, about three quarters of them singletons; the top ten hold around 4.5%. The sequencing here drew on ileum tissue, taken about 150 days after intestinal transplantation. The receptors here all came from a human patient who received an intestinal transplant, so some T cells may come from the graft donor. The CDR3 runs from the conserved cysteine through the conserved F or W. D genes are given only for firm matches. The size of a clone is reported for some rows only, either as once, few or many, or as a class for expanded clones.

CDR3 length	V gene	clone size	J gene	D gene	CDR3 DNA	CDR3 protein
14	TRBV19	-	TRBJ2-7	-	TGTGCCAGTAGTATATTCCAGGGCGCCTACGAGCAGTACTTC	CASSIFQGAYEQYF
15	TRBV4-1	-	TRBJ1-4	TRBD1	TGCGCCAGCAGCCAACCCGGGACAGGGGCTGAAAAACTGTTTTTT	CASSQPGTGAEKLFF
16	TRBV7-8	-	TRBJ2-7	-	TGTGCCAGCACCCGCGGTCTGGCGGGGAGCTCCTACGAGCAGTACTTC	CASTRGLAGSSYEQYF
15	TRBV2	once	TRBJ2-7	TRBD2	TGTGCCAGCAGTGAAGGGGCGGGGGAAGGCTACGAGCAGTACTTC	CASSEGAGEGYEQYF
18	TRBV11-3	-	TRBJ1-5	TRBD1	TGTGCCAGCAGCTTAGATCGTCCGGACAGGGGGCGAGGACAGCCCCAGCATTTT	CASSLDRPDRGRGQPQHF
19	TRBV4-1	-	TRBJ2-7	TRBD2	TGCGCCAGCAGCCCCCCCGTGGGAGGGGACTTCACCGGGACTGCAAGGCGGTACTTC	CASSPPVGGDFTGTARRYF
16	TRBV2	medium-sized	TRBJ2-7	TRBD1	TGTGCCAGCAGTGATCCGACAGGGATAAGCTCCTACGAGCAGTACTTC	CASSDPTGISSYEQYF
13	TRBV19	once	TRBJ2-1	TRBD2	TGTGCCAGTAGTACCAAGCGGGGCTGGGCGCAGTTCTTC	CASSTKRGWAQFF
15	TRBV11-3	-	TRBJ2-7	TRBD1	TGTGCCAGCAGCCCCAGACAGGGAACGGCCTACGAGCAGTACTTC	CASSPRQGTAYEQYF
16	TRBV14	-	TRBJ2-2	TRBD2	TGTGCCAGCAGCCAAAGGACTAGCCTGAACACCGGGGAGCTGTTTTTT	CASSQRTSLNTGELFF
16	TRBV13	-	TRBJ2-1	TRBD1	TGTGCCAGCAGCTTAGGGGACAGGGGGCAGGACAATGAGCAGTTCTTC	CASSLGDRGQDNEQFF
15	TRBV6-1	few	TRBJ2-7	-	TGTGCCAGCAGTTTAGGGGGGGAGGGCTCCTACGAGCAGTACTTC	CASSLGGEGSYEQYF
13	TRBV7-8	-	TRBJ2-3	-	TGTGCCAGCAGCTTAGGGAGGTCAGATACGCAGTATTTT	CASSLGRSDTQYF
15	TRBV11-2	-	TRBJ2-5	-	TGTGCCAGCAGCCAGACTCCGCTACGGGGGGAGACCCAGTACTTC	CASSQTPLRGETQYF
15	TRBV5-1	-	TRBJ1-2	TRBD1	TGCGCCAGCAGCTCTTGGACAGGGCCTGACTATGGCTACACCTTC	CASSSWTGPDYGYTF
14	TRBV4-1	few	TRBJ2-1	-	TGCGCCAGCAGCCAAGTTCAACTAGGCAATGAGCAGTTCTTC	CASSQVQLGNEQFF
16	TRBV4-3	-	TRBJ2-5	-	TGCGCCAGCAGCCGCGGACAAGCCCCCCGGACAGAGACCCAGTACTTC	CASSRGQAPRTETQYF
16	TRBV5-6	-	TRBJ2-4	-	TGTGCCAGCAGCTTGTCGGGAATCCTAGCCAAAAACATTCAGTACTTC	CASSLSGILAKNIQYF
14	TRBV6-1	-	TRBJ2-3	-	TGTGCCAGCAGTGAAATAGTGGAGACGGATACGCAGTATTTT	CASSEIVETDTQYF
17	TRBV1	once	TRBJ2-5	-	TGCACCAGCAGCCAAACGACTAGCGCGCCCGCTCTAGAGACCCAGTACTTC	CTSSQTTSAPALETQYF
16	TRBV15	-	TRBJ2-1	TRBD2	TGTGCCACCAGCAGAGGAGCGGGAAACTCCTACAATGAGCAGTTCTTC	CATSRGAGNSYNEQFF
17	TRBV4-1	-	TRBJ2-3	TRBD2	TGCGCCAGCAGCCAACCCCGGGGGGGGGTGCGCACAGATACGCAGTATTTT	CASSQPRGGVRTDTQYF
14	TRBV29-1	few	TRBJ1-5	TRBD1	TGCAGCGGAGACAGGGGGGAAAGCAATCAGCCCCAGCATTTT	CSGDRGESNQPQHF
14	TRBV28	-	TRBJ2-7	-	TGTGCCAGCAGTTTCTATTGGGAGTCCTACGAGCAGTACTTC	CASSFYWESYEQYF
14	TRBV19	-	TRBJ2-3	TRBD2	TGTGCCAGTGGGACTAGAGTTGGTGGAGATACGCAGTATTTT	CASGTRVGGDTQYF
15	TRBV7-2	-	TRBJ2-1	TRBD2	TGTGCCAGCGTCTTCCGGACTAGCGGAGGGGATGAGCAGTTCTTC	CASVFRTSGGDEQFF
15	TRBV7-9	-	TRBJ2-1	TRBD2	TGTGCCAGCAGCTTACTACTAGCGGGAGACAATGAGCAGTTCTTC	CASSLLLAGDNEQFF
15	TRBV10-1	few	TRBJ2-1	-	TGCGCCAGCAGTGATGGAGGGACAGCATACAATGAGCAGTTCTTC	CASSDGGTAYNEQFF
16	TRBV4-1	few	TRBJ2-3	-	TGCGCCAGCAGCCAAGATAGGGGCAGGGGCTCAGATACGCAGTATTTT	CASSQDRGRGSDTQYF
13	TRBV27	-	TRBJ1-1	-	TGTGCCAGCAGTCTACAGGGGAACACTGAAGCTTTCTTT	CASSLQGNTEAFF
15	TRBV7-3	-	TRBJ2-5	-	TGTGCCAGCAGCTTCGGGGGACCGAACCAAGAGACCCAGTACTTC	CASSFGGPNQETQYF